The next 29 T cell receptor beta chains were all read from a single sample in a study of T cell repertoires in cytomegalovirus infection. MiXCR, applied by TCRdb to the reads, yields one record per CDR3 protein. Of some 50,000 distinct CDR3 sequences listed, about a fifth are singletons. Their antigens remain unidentified. The sequenced sample was CD8+ T cells from cultured PBMCs, obtained from culture after CMV antigen stimulation. The receptors here all came from a human donor in good health (CMV status not recorded). Some clones in this sample may be carry-over from other donors' samples.

This clonotype was seen more than once but under ten times. The CDR3 bases are TGTGCCAGCAGGCATCGGTTTCTAGGGCACGAGCAGTACTTC. Its protein product is CASRHRFLGHEQYF. The chain is built from TRBV13 and TRBJ2-7; no definite D call. CDR1 is PRHDT, CDR2 FYEKMQ, per germline (reference sequence). CDR3 length: 14 amino acids. Trimming pared 6 bases from V and 5 bases from J, leaving 17 bases between.

This clonotype was recorded a few times. The rearrangement links TRBV6-2 or TRBV6-3 to TRBJ2-2; TRBD1 matches at 7 bases. The germline V gene has CDR1 MNHEY and CDR2 SVGEGT. J lost 3 bases, V lost 2 bases, and 3 bases had no gene match. CDR3 length: 15 amino acids. CDR3 sequence reads: CASSYRGPDTGELFF. The CDR3 nucleotides read TGTGCCAGCAGTTACAGGGGGCCAGACACCGGGGAGCTGTTTTTT.

A few counts support this clonotype. The rearrangement uses TRBV27 and TRBJ2-7; possibly TRBD1 for D (5 bases). V lost 4 bases and J lost 2, with 12 bases in between. Germline loops: CDR1 MNHEY, CDR2 SMNVEV (reference sequence). The CDR3 covers 14 residues. Here the CDR3 reads CASSWADRTYEQYF. CDR3 bases: TGTGCCAGCAGTTGGGCCGACAGAACCTACGAGCAGTACTTC.

CDR3 sequence: CAWTSPGQGRFYGYTF. The CDR3 coding sequence is TGTGCCTGGACCTCCCCCGGACAGGGGAGATTCTATGGCTACACCTTC. This chain uses TRBV30 with TRBJ1-2; 9 bases are shared with TRBD1. The CDR3 loop spans 16 amino acids. Germline lookup yields CDR1 GTSNPN and CDR2 SVGIG (reference sequence). V gave up 4 bases and J gave up 4 bases; unmatched junction bases: 13.

The rearrangement uses TRBV11-2 and TRBJ1-3; D call uncertain. The germline CDR1 and CDR2 sequences are SGHAT and FQNNGV. This CDR3 is built from 16 residues. V lost 5 bases and J 2 bases, leaving 16 bases between the germline ends. This CDR3 reads CASSDQDRATGNTIYF. For the CDR3, the DNA is TGTGCCAGCAGCGACCAGGACCGGGCCACTGGAAACACCATATATTTT.

The chain is built from TRBV12-5 and TRBJ2-1; D is possibly TRBD2 (5 bases). The CDR3 loop spans 14 amino acids. V gave up 1 base and J gave up 10 bases, with 14 bases separating them. The germline V gene has CDR1 LGHNT and CDR2 FRNRAP. This CDR3 is CASGLGGLGSEQFF. The CDR3 region has the DNA TGTGCTAGTGGTTTGGGCGGGCTGGGGAGCGAGCAGTTCTTC. Complete variable domain (other parts from reference TRBV12-5 and TRBJ2-1): DARVTQTPRHKVTEMGQEVTMRCQPILGHNTVFWYRQTMMQGLELLAYFRNRAPLDDSGMPKDRFSAEMPDATLATLKIQPSEPRDSAVYFCASGLGGLGSEQFFGPGTRLTVL.

Many counts were recorded for this clonotype. The chain recombines TRBV7-2 with TRBJ1-1; D uncertain. Trimming took 6 bases from V and 1 from J, leaving 9 bases between them. This CDR3 comprises 13 residues. Germline V CDR1 and CDR2: SGHTA, FQGNSA. CDR3 residues: CASSPSWNTEAFF. For the CDR3, the DNA is TGTGCCAGCAGTCCTAGTTGGAACACTGAAGCTTTCTTT.

There are a few counts of this clonotype. The chain links TRBV7-2 to TRBJ2-1; 12 nucleotides match TRBD2. In germline, CDR1 is SGHTA, CDR2 FQGNSA. CDR3 length: 17 amino acids. V was clipped by 2 bases and J by 7 bases; unmatched bases: 9. In nucleotides, the CDR3 is TGTGCCAGCAGCTTATACCCTAGCGGGAGGGCCGGTAATGAGCAGTTCTTC. Its protein is CASSLYPSGRAGNEQFF.

This chain uses TRBV5-1 with TRBJ1-1, with D unresolved. The CDR3 totals 12 residues. Per the germline V gene, CDR1 is SGHRS and CDR2 is YFSETQ. V gave up 7 bases and J gave up 1 base, with 8 bases separating them. The CDR3 nucleotides are TGCGCCAGCGGGATCAGGAACACTGAAGCTTTCTTT. It codes for CASGIRNTEAFF.

This clonotype was seen many times. The CDR3 spells CASSYSTAGKETQYF. Written as DNA, the CDR3 is TGTGCCAGCAGTTACTCGACGGCAGGCAAAGAGACCCAGTACTTC. This rearrangement joins TRBV6-2 or TRBV6-3 to TRBJ2-5, with D unresolved. Trimming took 0 bases from V and 3 from J, leaving 11 bases between them. CDR1 and CDR2 (germline): MNHEY, SVGEGT. This CDR3 spans 15 amino acids.

This clonotype is termed medium-sized. V is TRBV4-3 and J is TRBJ2-2; 8 positions match TRBD1. The germline V gene has CDR1 LGHNA and CDR2 YSLEER. The V and J ends lost 3 bases and 6 bases, in that order; junction bases with no gene match: 3. The CDR3 is made up of 14 amino acids. The CDR3: CASSHIQGAGELFF. DNA for the CDR3: TGCGCCAGCAGCCACATACAGGGGGCCGGGGAGCTGTTTTTT.

The CDR3 sequence: CASSLRVASGGNEQFF. For the CDR3, the DNA is TGTGCCAGCAGCCTTAGAGTGGCTAGCGGGGGCAATGAGCAGTTCTTC. The chain is built from TRBV7-6 and TRBJ2-1; 10 bases align to TRBD2. Germline loops: CDR1 SGHVS, CDR2 FNYEAQ. V dropped 5 bases and J dropped 6; count of bases not matched to a gene: 10. CDR3 length: 16 residues.

This clonotype occurred a few times. The chain carries TRBV7-2 and TRBJ1-4, with D possibly matching TRBD1 (6 bases). Germline assignment: CDR1 SGHTA and CDR2 FQGNSA. Trimming left V 1 base short and J 7 bases short, with 10 bases between. The CDR3 is 14 residues long. For the CDR3, the DNA is TGTGCCAGCAGCTTAGACAGGGTCCCTGAAAAACTGTTTTTT. As protein: CASSLDRVPEKLFF. The entire variable domain, with the rest obtained from reference TRBV7-2 and TRBJ1-4, is as follows: GAGVSQSPSNKVTEKGKDVELRCDPISGHTALYWYRQSLGQGLEFLIYFQGNSAPDKSGLPSDRFSAERTGGSVSTLTIQRTQQEDSAVYLCASSLDRVPEKLFFGSGTQLSVL.

In this sample, this clonotype turned up once. V gene TRBV6-4 combines with J gene TRBJ2-2; D might be TRBD1 (5 bases). The ends were cut back, 0 bases at V and 5 bases at J, with 16 bases in the middle. Germline values: CDR1 MRHNA, CDR2 SNTAGT. There are 17 residues in the CDR3. The CDR3 region is CASSDSLQGMGTGELFF. DNA of the CDR3: TGTGCCAGCAGTGACTCGCTGCAGGGAATGGGGACCGGGGAGCTGTTTTTT.

This clonotype has just a few counts. This CDR3 is CASSSVRDPGNEQFF. CDR3 sequence (DNA): TGTGCCAGCAGCTCCGTCCGGGACCCAGGCAATGAGCAGTTCTTC. The chain has TRBV7-2 and TRBJ2-1; D could derive from TRBD1 or TRBD2 (5 bases each). V gave up 4 bases and J gave up 6 bases, with 16 bases separating them. CDR3 length: 15 residues. Germline V gives CDR1 SGHTA, CDR2 FQGNSA.

The rearrangement joins TRBV18 to TRBJ2-1; 12 bases fit TRBD2. The J segment lost 0 bases and the V segment lost 2 bases, leaving 11 bases of the junction unmatched. The CDR3 extends over 20 amino acids. Germline-derived CDR1 and CDR2 are KGHSH and LQKENI. The CDR3 loop is CASSPGPRLAGVSSYNEQFF. The CDR3 DNA reads TGTGCCAGCTCACCAGGTCCCAGACTAGCGGGAGTAAGCTCCTACAATGAGCAGTTCTTC.

The chain joins TRBV7-2 to TRBJ2-3; 16 positions agree with TRBD2. CDR3 size: 18 residues. V was clipped by 5 bases and J by 3 bases; unmatched bases: 8. Germline values: CDR1 SGHTA, CDR2 FQGNSA. The CDR3 bases are TGTGCCAGCAGCCCGGGACTAGCGGGAGGGCCCGGGACAGATACGCAGTATTTT. It yields the protein CASSPGLAGGPGTDTQYF. Filled out from reference TRBV7-2 and TRBJ2-3, the complete variable domain reads GAGVSQSPSNKVTEKGKDVELRCDPISGHTALYWYRQSLGQGLEFLIYFQGNSAPDKSGLPSDRFSAERTGGSVSTLTIQRTQQEDSAVYLCASSPGLAGGPGTDTQYFGPGTRLTVL.

This clonotype was counted many times. J is TRBJ1-2 and V is TRBV7-2; D may be TRBD1 (6 bases). The CDR3 is made up of 16 amino acids. Looked up from germline, CDR1 is SGHTA and CDR2 is FQGNSA. V lost 1 base and J lost 7, with 19 bases in between. The CDR3 DNA reads TGTGCCAGCAGCTTAGAGGCAACAGGGTCAACTTTTGGCTACACCTTC. Encoded protein: CASSLEATGSTFGYTF.

This clonotype was counted a few times. The genes are TRBV4-1 and TRBJ2-7, with D hard to call. CDR1 is MGHRA, CDR2 YSYEKL, per germline. Trimming removed 1 base from V and 2 bases from J, with 3 bases in between. The CDR3 contains 12 residues. CDR3 sequence reads: CASSQGAYEQYF. CDR3 nucleotide sequence: TGCGCCAGCAGCCAAGGGGCCTACGAGCAGTACTTC.

This clonotype has at least ten counts. The rearrangement uses TRBV7-9 and TRBJ2-1; no clear D gene. With 4 bases removed from V and 5 bases from J, the gap between germline ends came to 3 bases. CDR1 SEHNR and CDR2 FQNEAQ come from the germline V gene (reference sequence). This CDR3 has 11 residues. The CDR3 DNA reads TGTGCCAGCAGCTCAAACAATGAGCAGTTCTTC. Its translation is CASSSNNEQFF.

The chain has TRBV2 and TRBJ2-2, with unresolved D. The CDR3 extends over 11 amino acids. Germline V gene sequence: CDR1 SNHLY, CDR2 FYNNEI. Trimming cost V 4 bases and J 4 bases, with 1 base left between them. The CDR3 DNA reads as TGTGCCAGCAGTGGCACCGGGGAGCTGTTTTTT. It codes for CASSGTGELFF. Variable domain in full (rest from reference TRBV2 and TRBJ2-2): EPEVTQTPSHQVTQMGQEVILRCVPISNHLYFYWYRQILGQKVEFLVSFYNNEISEKSEIFDDQFSVERPDGSNFTLKIRSTKLEDSAMYFCASSGTGELFFGEGSRLTVL.

There are many counts of this clonotype. J is TRBJ2-7 and V is TRBV5-6, with TRBD1 matching 8 bases. Germline values: CDR1 SGHDT, CDR2 YYEEEE. V gave up 7 bases and J gave up 7 bases; unmatched junction bases: 7. CDR3 size: 12 residues. CDR3 nucleotide sequence: TGTGCCAGCCATAGGACAGGGAAAGAGCAGTACTTC. It codes for CASHRTGKEQYF.

This clonotype has a handful of counts. This chain uses TRBV28 with TRBJ2-7; D remains ambiguous. The CDR3 covers 14 residues. Trimming took 4 bases from V and 0 from J, leaving 10 bases between them. CDR1 and CDR2 from the germline V gene are MDHEN and SYDVKM. The CDR3 DNA reads as TGTGCCAGCAGTTGGGCCCAGGCCTCCTACGAGCAGTACTTC. This sequence encodes CASSWAQASYEQYF.

This clonotype has more than one count but fewer than ten. The V call is TRBV7-2, the J call TRBJ2-7; a possible D gene is TRBD2 (5 bases). V lost 8 bases, J lost 2 bases, and 22 bases lay in between. The CDR3 sequence is 16 residues long. Germline V gene sequence: CDR1 SGHTA, CDR2 FQGNSA. The CDR3 protein is CASGSSLWTETYEQYF. The CDR3 bases are TGTGCCAGCGGGTCATCATTGTGGACTGAGACCTACGAGCAGTACTTC.

V gene TRBV28 combines with J gene TRBJ2-2, with a tentative D call TRBD2 (6 bases). The CDR3 has 17 residues. V was shortened by 4 bases and J by 5 bases, with 20 bases between the two germline ends. Germline V gene lookup returns CDR1 MDHEN and CDR2 SYDVKM. CDR3 nucleotide sequence: TGTGCCAGCAGTTCGCCCGGGGGTCCGCGTGAGACCGGGGAGCTGTTTTTT. Translation gives CASSSPGGPRETGELFF.

The gene calls are TRBV29-1 and TRBJ2-1; D call uncertain. The germline V gene encodes CDR1 SQVTM and CDR2 ANQGSEA. V was cut by 6 bases and J by 2 bases, with 11 bases left in between. There are 13 residues in the CDR3. Here the CDR3 DNA reads TGCAGCGTCCTTATTGGGGCCTACAATGAGCAGTTCTTC. Its translation is CSVLIGAYNEQFF.

This clonotype has a handful of counts. The rearrangement uses TRBV7-3 and TRBJ1-6, with D maybe TRBD1 (5 bases). The CDR3 runs 15 residues. In germline, CDR1 is SGHTA, CDR2 FQGTGA. V was shortened by 1 base and J by 6 bases, with 10 bases between the two germline ends. The CDR3 DNA is TGTGCCAGCAGCTTAAACGACAGCGGTAATTCACCCCTCCACTTT. Translating gives CASSLNDSGNSPLHF.

This clonotype was seen only a few times. This chain joins TRBV6-1 and TRBJ1-2; D is unclear. The CDR3 spans 11 residues. Germline assignment: CDR1 MNHNS and CDR2 SASEGT. Deletions cut 3 bases from V and 8 bases from J, with 7 bases between. DNA of the CDR3: TGTGCCAGCAGTGATCAAGGGGGCTACACCTTC. This codes for CASSDQGGYTF.

The sample holds a few counts of this clonotype. V and J are TRBV11-2 and TRBJ2-6; no definite D call. The V and J ends lost 5 bases and 1 base respectively, with 6 bases between them. Germline V CDR1 and CDR2: SGHAT, FQNNGV. The CDR3 sequence is 14 residues long. This CDR3 is CASSLGSGANVLTF. The CDR3 coding sequence is TGTGCCAGCAGCCTGGGGTCTGGGGCCAACGTCCTGACTTTC.